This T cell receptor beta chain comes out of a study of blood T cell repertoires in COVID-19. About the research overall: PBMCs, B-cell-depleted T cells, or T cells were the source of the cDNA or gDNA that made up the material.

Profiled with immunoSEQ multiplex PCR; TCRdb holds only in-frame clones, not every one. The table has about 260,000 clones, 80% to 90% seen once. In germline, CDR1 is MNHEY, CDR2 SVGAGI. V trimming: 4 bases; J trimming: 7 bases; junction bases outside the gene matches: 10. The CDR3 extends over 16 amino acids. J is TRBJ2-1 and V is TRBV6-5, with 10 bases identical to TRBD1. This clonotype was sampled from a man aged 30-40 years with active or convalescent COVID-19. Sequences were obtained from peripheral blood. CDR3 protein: CASSSTGTGAVNEQFF. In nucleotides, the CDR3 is TGTGCCAGCAGTTCCACCGGGACAGGGGCCGTGAATGAGCAGTTCTTC.